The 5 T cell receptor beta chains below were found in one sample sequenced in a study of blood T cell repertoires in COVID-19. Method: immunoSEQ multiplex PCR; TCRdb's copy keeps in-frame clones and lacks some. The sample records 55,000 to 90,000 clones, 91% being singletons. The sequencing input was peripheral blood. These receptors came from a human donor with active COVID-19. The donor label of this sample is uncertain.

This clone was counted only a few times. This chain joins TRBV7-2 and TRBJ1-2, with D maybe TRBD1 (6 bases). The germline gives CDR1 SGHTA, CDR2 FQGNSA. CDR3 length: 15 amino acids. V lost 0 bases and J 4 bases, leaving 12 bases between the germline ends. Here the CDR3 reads CASSLAYGGGYGYTF. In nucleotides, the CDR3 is TGTGCCAGCAGCTTAGCGTATGGGGGCGGCTATGGCTACACCTTC.

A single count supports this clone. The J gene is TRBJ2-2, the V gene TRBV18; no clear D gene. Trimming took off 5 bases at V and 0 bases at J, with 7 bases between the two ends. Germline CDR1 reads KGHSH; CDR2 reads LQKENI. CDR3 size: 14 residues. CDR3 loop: CASSGGPNTGELFF. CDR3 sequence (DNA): TGTGCCAGCTCAGGTGGGCCGAACACCGGGGAGCTGTTTTTT.

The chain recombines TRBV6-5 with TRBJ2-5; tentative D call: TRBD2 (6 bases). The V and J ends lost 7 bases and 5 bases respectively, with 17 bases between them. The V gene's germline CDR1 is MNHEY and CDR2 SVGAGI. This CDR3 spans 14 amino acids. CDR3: CASIYGDSWETQYF. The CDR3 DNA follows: TGTGCCAGCATCTATGGGGACTCTTGGGAGACCCAGTACTTC.

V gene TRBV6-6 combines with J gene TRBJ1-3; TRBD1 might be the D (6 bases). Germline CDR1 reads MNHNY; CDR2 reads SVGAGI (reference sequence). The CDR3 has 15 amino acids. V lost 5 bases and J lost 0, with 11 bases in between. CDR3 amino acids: CASSGGQSSGNTIYF. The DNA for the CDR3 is TGTGCCAGCAGTGGTGGACAGAGCTCTGGAAACACCATATATTTT.

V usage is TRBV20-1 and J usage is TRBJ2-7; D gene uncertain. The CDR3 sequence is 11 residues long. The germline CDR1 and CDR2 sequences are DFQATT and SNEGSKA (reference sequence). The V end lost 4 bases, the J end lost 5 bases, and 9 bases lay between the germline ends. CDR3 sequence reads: CSAIPRDEQYF. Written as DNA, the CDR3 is TGCAGTGCTATCCCGCGAGACGAGCAGTACTTC.